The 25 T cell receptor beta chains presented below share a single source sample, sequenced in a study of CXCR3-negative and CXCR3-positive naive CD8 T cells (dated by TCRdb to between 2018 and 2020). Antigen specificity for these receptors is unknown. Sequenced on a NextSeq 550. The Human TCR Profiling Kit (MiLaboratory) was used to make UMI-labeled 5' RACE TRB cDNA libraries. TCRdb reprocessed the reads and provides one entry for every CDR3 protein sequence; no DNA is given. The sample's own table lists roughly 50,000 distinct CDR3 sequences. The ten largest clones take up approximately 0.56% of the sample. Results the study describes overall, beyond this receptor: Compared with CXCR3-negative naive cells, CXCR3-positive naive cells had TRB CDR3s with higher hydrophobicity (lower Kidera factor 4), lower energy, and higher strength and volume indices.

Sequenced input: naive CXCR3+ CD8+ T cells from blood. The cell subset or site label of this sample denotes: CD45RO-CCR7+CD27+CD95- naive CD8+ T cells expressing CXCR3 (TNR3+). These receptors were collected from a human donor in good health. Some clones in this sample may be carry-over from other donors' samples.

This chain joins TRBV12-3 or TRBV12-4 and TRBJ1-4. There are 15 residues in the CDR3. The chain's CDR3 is CASSRRTALEGKLFF.

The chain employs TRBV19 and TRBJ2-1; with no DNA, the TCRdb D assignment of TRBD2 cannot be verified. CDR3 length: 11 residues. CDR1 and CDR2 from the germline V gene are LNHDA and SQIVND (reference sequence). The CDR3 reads CASKGGRKQFF.

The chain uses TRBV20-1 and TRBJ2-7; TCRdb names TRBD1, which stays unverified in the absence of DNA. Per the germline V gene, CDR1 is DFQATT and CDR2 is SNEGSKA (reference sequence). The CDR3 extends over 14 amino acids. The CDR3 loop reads CSASDSLTSYEQYF.

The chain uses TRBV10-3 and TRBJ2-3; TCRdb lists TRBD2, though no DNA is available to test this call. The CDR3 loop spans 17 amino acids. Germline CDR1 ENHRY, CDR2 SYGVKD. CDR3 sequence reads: CAISESGSGGAQDTQYF.

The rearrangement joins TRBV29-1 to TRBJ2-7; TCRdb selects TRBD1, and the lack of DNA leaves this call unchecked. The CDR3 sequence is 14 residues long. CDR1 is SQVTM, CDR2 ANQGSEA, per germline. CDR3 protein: CSVTDPGHSYEQYF.

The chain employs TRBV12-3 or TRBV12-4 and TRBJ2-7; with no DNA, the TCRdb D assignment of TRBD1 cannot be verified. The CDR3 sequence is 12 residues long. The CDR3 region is CASSQGQQEQYF.

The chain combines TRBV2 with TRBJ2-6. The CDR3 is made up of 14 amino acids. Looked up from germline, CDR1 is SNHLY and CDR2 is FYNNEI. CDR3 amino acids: CAILQGSGANVLTF.

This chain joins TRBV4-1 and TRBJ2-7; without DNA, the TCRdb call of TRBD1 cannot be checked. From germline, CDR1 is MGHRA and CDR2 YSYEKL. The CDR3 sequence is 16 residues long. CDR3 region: CASSQDNPGGGYEQYF.

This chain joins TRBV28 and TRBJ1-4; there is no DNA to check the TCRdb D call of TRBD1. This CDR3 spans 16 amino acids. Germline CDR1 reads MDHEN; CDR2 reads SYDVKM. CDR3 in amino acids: CASSFQGATTNEKLFF.

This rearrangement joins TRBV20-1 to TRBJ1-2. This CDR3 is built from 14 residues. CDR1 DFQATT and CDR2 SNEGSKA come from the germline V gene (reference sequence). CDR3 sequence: CSAHGLAGHRGYTF.

This CDR3 is CASSPDRGYINEQFF. The V gene is TRBV28, the J gene TRBJ2-1; TCRdb gives TRBD1 as the D gene, but with no DNA this cannot be confirmed. The germline gives CDR1 MDHEN, CDR2 SYDVKM. CDR3 length: 15 residues. The variable domain in full, with the rest retrieved from reference TRBV28 and TRBJ2-1, is DVKVTQSSRYLVKRTGEKVFLECVQDMDHENMFWYRQDPGLGLRLIYFSYDVKMKEKGDIPEGYSVSREKKERFSLILESASTNQTSMYLCASSPDRGYINEQFFGPGTRLTVL.

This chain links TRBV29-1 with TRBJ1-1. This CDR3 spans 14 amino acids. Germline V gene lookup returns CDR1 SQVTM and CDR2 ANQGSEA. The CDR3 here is CSVEDPGRSTEAFF.

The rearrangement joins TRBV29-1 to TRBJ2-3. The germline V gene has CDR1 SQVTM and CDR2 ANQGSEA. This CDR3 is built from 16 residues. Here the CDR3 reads CSVEDLQQAITDTQYF.

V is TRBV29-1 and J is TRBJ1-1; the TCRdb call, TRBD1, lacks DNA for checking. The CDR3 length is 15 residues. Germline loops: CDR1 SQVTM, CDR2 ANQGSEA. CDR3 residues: CSVDPSTGWATEAFF.

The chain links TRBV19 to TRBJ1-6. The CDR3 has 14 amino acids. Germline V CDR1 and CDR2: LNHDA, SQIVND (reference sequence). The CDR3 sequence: CASSIGQFDSPLHF.

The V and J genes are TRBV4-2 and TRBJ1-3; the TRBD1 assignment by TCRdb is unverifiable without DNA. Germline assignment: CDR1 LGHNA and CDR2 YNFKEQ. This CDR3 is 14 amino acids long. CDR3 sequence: CASSQVGGLDTIYF.

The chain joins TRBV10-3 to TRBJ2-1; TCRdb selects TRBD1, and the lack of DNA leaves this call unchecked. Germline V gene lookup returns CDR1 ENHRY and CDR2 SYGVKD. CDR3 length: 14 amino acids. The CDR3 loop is CAISRQGSLNEQFF.

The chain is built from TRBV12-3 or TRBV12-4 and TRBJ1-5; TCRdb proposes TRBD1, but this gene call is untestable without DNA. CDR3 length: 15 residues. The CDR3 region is CASSLLQGVNQPQHF.

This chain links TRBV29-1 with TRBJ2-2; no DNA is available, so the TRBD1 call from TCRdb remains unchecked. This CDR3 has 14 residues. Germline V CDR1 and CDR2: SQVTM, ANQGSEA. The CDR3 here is CSALTGLGPGELFF.

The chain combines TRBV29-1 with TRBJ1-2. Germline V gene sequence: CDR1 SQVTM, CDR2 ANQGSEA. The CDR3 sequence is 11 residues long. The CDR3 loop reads CSVEGLYGYTF.

The chain's CDR3 is CSGSGGPDYNEQFF. The V call is TRBV20-1, the J call TRBJ2-1; TCRdb reports TRBD2, a call that lacks DNA to check it against. The length of the CDR3 is 14 residues. Looked up from germline, CDR1 is DFQATT and CDR2 is SNEGSKA (reference sequence).

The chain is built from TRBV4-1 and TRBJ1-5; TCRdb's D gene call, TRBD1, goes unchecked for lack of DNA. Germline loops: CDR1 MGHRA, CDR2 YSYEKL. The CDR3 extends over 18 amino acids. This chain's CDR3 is CASSQEGGGARSNQPQHF.

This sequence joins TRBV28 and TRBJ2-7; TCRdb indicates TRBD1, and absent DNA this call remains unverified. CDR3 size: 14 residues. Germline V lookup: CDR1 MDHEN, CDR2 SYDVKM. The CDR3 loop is CASSSRTVYYEQYF.

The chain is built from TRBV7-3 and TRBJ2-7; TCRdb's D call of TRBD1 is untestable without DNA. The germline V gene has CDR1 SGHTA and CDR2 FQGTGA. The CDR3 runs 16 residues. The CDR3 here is CASSLIPGAQGPEQYF.

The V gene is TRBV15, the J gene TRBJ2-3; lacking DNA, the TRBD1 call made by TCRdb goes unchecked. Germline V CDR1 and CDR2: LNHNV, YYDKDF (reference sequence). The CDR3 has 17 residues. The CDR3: CATSTPDTGRLPDTQYF.